These 8 T cell receptor beta chains were all obtained from the same sample, sequenced in a study of blood T cell repertoires in COVID-19. The method was immunoSEQ multiplex PCR; TCRdb's version includes in-frame clones alone and lacks a portion of them. Among fewer than 350,000 clones listed, approximately 86% were seen once. Sequenced material: peripheral blood. These receptors came from a woman in her seventies with COVID-19, enrolled during active disease.

The genes are TRBV6-5 and TRBJ1-1; TRBD1 might be the D (5 bases). The germline V gene encodes CDR1 MNHEY and CDR2 SVGAGI. The CDR3 loop spans 14 amino acids. V was cut by 5 bases and J by 5 bases, with 15 bases left in between. CDR3 loop: CASSPGGGRTEAFF. The CDR3 DNA reads TGTGCCAGCAGTCCTGGGGGGGGTAGGACTGAAGCTTTCTTT.

The chain carries TRBV5-1 and TRBJ1-3, with D perhaps matching TRBD1 (5 bases). The CDR3 consists of 17 residues. Germline loops: CDR1 SGHRS, CDR2 YFSETQ. V was shortened by 0 bases and J by 0 bases, with 13 bases between the two germline ends. CDR3 in amino acids: CASSLAGEGVSGNTIYF. CDR3 coding DNA: TGCGCCAGCAGCTTGGCGGGGGAAGGGGTCTCTGGAAACACCATATATTTT.

The rearrangement uses TRBV19 and TRBJ1-2; 10 nucleotides match TRBD1. Germline V lookup: CDR1 LNHDA, CDR2 SQIVND (reference sequence). V dropped 6 bases and J dropped 4; count of bases not matched to a gene: 5. The CDR3 is 14 amino acids. The CDR3 region is CASRDRGRGYGYTF. The CDR3 DNA reads as TGTGCCAGTAGAGACAGGGGGCGAGGCTATGGCTACACCTTC.

The V gene is TRBV12-3 or TRBV12-4, the J gene TRBJ2-7, with a possible D match to TRBD2 (5 bases). Trimming removed 2 bases at V and 5 bases at J, with 7 bases between. The CDR3 is made up of 12 amino acids. The CDR3 sequence is CASSLNGNEQYF. For the CDR3, the DNA is TGTGCCAGCAGTTTAAACGGGAACGAGCAGTACTTC.

This chain connects TRBV11-2 to TRBJ1-5; 7 positions agree with TRBD1. V dropped 5 bases and J dropped 4; count of bases not matched to a gene: 5. This CDR3 region has 14 residues. The V gene's germline CDR1 is SGHAT and CDR2 FQNNGV. In DNA form, the CDR3 reads TGTGCCAGCAGCCCCGGGACAGTGAATCAGCCCCAGCATTTT. It codes for CASSPGTVNQPQHF.

The J gene is TRBJ2-2, the V gene TRBV3-1 (or the pseudogene TRBV3-2); 12 bases map to TRBD2. This CDR3 contains 17 residues. CDR1 is LGHDT, CDR2 YNNKEL, per germline (reference sequence). The V segment lost 4 bases and the J segment 6 bases; nucleotides outside the gene matches: 9. The CDR3, as DNA: TGTGCCAGCAGCCCCCTAGCTAGCGGGGGGGCCCCCGGGGAGCTGTTTTTT. It translates to CASSPLASGGAPGELFF.

The chain uses TRBV10-3 and TRBJ1-4, with D unclear. Germline CDR1 and CDR2: ENHRY and SYGVKD. This CDR3 is 13 amino acids long. Trimming removed 4 bases from V and 6 bases from J, with 9 bases in between. The DNA of the CDR3 is TGTGCCATCAGTGCTGGCCGGGATGAAAAACTGTTTTTT. Its translation is CAISAGRDEKLFF.

The genes are TRBV5-6 and TRBJ1-2; TRBD1 aligns across 8 bases. Unmatched junction bases numbered 16, after V lost 4 bases and J lost 8 bases. This CDR3 comprises 16 residues. Per germline, CDR1 SGHDT and CDR2 YYEEEE. Here the CDR3 DNA reads TGTGCCAGCAGCACAGGTCGGCGAGGACAGGGTCTCGGCTACACCTTC. Its translation: CASSTGRRGQGLGYTF.